One sample yielded the 13 T cell receptor beta chains listed below, sequenced in a study of PD-1 blockade in classical Hodgkin lymphoma. All patients experienced relapse after autologous stem cell transplantation, and brentuximab vedotin exposure was variable. Profiling relied on immunoSEQ multiplex PCR, and the TCRdb table lists in-frame clones only, not all of them. The table includes under 70,000 clones, roughly 88% detected once. This specimen was peripheral blood mononuclear cells (PBMCs), taken at baseline. These receptors originate from a human donor with classical Hodgkin lymphoma.

The CDR3 loop is CASSLDGQPQHF. In DNA form, the CDR3 reads TGTGCCAGCAGCTTGGATGGACAGCCCCAGCATTTT. This rearrangement joins TRBV5-6 to TRBJ1-5, with D unclear. V was pared by 0 bases and J by 7 bases, with 5 bases between. Germline loops: CDR1 SGHDT, CDR2 YYEEEE. The CDR3 length is 12 residues.

The chain has TRBV4-1 and TRBJ2-7; D unresolved. Trimming took 0 bases from V and 0 from J, leaving 9 bases between them. The CDR3 length is 15 residues. CDR1 is MGHRA and CDR2 is YSYEKL in the germline V gene. CDR3 sequence: CASSQDAAYSYEQYF. The DNA of the CDR3 is TGCGCCAGCAGCCAAGATGCGGCCTACTCCTACGAGCAGTACTTC.

The V gene is TRBV5-8, the J gene TRBJ1-5; 7 bases map to TRBD1. Germline V gene sequence: CDR1 SGHTS, CDR2 YDEGEE. CDR3 length: 15 residues. The trim removed 4 bases at V and 0 bases at J, leaving 4 bases unmatched. CDR3 protein: CASSLGQVSNQPQHF. CDR3 nucleotide sequence: TGTGCCAGCAGCCTTGGACAGGTTAGCAATCAGCCCCAGCATTTT.

The rearrangement joins TRBV2 to TRBJ2-7, with a weak D call TRBD2 (7 bases). CDR3 length equals 16 residues. CDR1 SNHLY and CDR2 FYNNEI come from the germline V gene. Trimming cost V 4 bases and J 3 bases, with 19 bases left between them. CDR3 sequence reads: CASSARPGGRYYEQYF. CDR3 nucleotide sequence: TGTGCCAGCAGTGCTCGTCCGGGGGGCAGGTACTACGAGCAGTACTTC.

This clone has more than one count but fewer than ten. The chain carries TRBV7-9 and TRBJ1-5; no reliable D call. The CDR3 is made up of 13 amino acids. The germline CDR1 and CDR2 sequences are SEHNR and FQNEAQ (reference sequence). The V and J ends lost 1 base and 2 bases respectively, with 3 bases between them. The CDR3 loop is CASSLVGNQPQHF. The DNA for the CDR3 is TGTGCCAGCAGCTTAGTTGGCAATCAGCCCCAGCATTTT.

The rearrangement uses TRBV19 and TRBJ1-5; maybe TRBD1 (6 bases). Germline CDR1 LNHDA, CDR2 SQIVND (reference sequence). The CDR3 runs 13 residues. Between the trimmed V and J ends, which lost 5 bases and 3 bases, there was a span of 8 bases. The CDR3 sequence: CASSWDNNQPQHF. CDR3 nucleotides: TGTGCCAGTAGTTGGGACAACAATCAGCCCCAGCATTTT.

The J gene is TRBJ1-5, the V gene TRBV27; D may be TRBD1 (6 bases). The CDR3 has 15 residues. The germline gives CDR1 MNHEY, CDR2 SMNVEV (reference sequence). Trimming took off 6 bases at V and 0 bases at J, with 12 bases between the two ends. The CDR3 region is CASSPGAVSNQPQHF. DNA for the CDR3: TGTGCCAGCAGCCCGGGGGCAGTTAGCAATCAGCCCCAGCATTTT.

J is TRBJ1-2 and V is TRBV5-5; 7 bases align to TRBD1. This CDR3 is built from 14 residues. V gave up 3 bases and J gave up 8 bases; unmatched junction bases: 10. In germline, CDR1 is SGHKS, CDR2 YYEKEE (reference sequence). CDR3 residues: CASSYTGVRLGYTF. The CDR3 coding sequence is TGTGCCAGCAGCTACACAGGGGTACGTTTGGGCTACACCTTC. Complete variable domain (other parts from reference TRBV5-5 and TRBJ1-2): DAGVTQSPTHLIKTRGQQVTLRCSPISGHKSVSWYQQVLGQGPQFIFQYYEKEERGRGNFPDRFSARQFPNYSSELNVNALLLGDSALYLCASSYTGVRLGYTFGSGTRLTVV.

V is TRBV27 and J is TRBJ2-3, with a weak D call TRBD2 (7 bases). The CDR3 spans 14 residues. V lost 3 bases to trimming and J lost 10 bases, with 17 bases between them. From germline, CDR1 is MNHEY and CDR2 SMNVEV (reference sequence). CDR3 in amino acids: CASSFGGPTSPQYF. The CDR3 nucleotides are TGTGCCAGCAGTTTCGGGGGGCCAACGTCTCCGCAGTATTTT.

The chain has TRBV19 and TRBJ2-2; 9 bases agree with TRBD2. The CDR3 is 15 amino acids. Germline V gene sequence: CDR1 LNHDA, CDR2 SQIVND (reference sequence). J was trimmed by 5 bases and V by 10 bases; bases with no gene match: 11. Written as DNA, the CDR3 is TGTGCCACCCCAAAGGAGCGGGGGGTAACCGGGGAGCTGTTTTTT. This translates into CATPKERGVTGELFF.

The V and J genes are TRBV5-1 and TRBJ2-1; the D gene is possibly TRBD2 (5 bases). CDR1 is SGHRS and CDR2 is YFSETQ in the germline V gene. V was shortened by 3 bases and J by 5 bases, with 18 bases between the two germline ends. The length of the CDR3 is 16 residues. CDR3 amino acids: CASSYRPRGINNEQFF. The CDR3 DNA reads as TGCGCCAGCAGCTACCGACCGCGAGGGATAAACAATGAGCAGTTCTTC.

This chain connects TRBV19 to TRBJ1-1; unclear D gene. This CDR3 region has 13 residues. Deletions cut 2 bases from V and 1 base from J, with 5 bases between. Looked up from germline, CDR1 is LNHDA and CDR2 is SQIVND (reference sequence). For the CDR3, the DNA is TGTGCCAGTAGTATATCGCGGAACACTGAAGCTTTCTTT. Protein: CASSISRNTEAFF.

In its sample, this clone ranks as medium-sized. This chain joins TRBV9 and TRBJ1-2, with D uncertain. The germline V gene encodes CDR1 SGDLS and CDR2 YYNGEE. V lost 2 bases and J lost 3, with 14 bases in between. This CDR3 is 15 amino acids long. The chain's CDR3 is CASSVFFGPDYGYTF. DNA for the CDR3: TGTGCCAGCAGCGTCTTTTTCGGGCCCGACTATGGCTACACCTTC. Filled out from reference TRBV9 and TRBJ1-2, the complete variable domain reads DSGVTQTPKHLITATGQRVTLRCSPRSGDLSVYWYQQSLDQGLQFLIQYYNGEERAKGNILERFSAQQFPDLHSELNLSSLELGDSALYFCASSVFFGPDYGYTFGSGTRLTVV.